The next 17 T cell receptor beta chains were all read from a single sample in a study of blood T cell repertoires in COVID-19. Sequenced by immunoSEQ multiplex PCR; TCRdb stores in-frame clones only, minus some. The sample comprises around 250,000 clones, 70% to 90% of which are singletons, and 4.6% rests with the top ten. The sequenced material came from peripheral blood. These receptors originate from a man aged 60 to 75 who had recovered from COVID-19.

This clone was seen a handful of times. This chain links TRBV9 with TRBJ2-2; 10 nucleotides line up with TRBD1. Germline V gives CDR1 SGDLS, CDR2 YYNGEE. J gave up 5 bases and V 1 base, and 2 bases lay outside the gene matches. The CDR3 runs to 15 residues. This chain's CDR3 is CASSVSDRGTGELFF. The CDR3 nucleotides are TGTGCCAGCAGCGTATCGGACAGGGGGACCGGGGAGCTGTTTTTT.

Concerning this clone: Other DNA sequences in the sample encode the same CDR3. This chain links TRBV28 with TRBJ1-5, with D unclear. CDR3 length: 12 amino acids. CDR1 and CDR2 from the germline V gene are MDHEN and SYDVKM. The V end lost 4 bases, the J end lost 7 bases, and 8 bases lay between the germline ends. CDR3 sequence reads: CASSSGGQPQHF. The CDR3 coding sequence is TGTGCCAGCAGTTCCGGAGGGCAGCCCCAGCATTTT. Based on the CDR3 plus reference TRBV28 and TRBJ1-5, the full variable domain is DVKVTQSSRYLVKRTGEKVFLECVQDMDHENMFWYRQDPGLGLRLIYFSYDVKMKEKGDIPEGYSVSREKKERFSLILESASTNQTSMYLCASSSGGQPQHFGDGTRLSIL.

CDR3: CASSQTDTRDEQFF. The CDR3 nucleotides are TGTGCCAGCAGCCAAACCGACACCAGGGATGAGCAGTTCTTC. V and J are TRBV14 and TRBJ2-1; D is possibly TRBD1 (5 bases). The germline gives CDR1 SGHDN, CDR2 FVKESK. This CDR3 comprises 14 residues. The V end lost 2 bases, the J end lost 8 bases, and 13 bases lay between the germline ends.

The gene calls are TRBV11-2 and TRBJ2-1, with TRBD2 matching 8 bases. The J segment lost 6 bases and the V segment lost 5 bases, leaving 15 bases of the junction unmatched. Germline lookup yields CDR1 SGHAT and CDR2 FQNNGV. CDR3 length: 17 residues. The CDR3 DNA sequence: TGTGCCAGCAGCGGCCGGGGGGGGAATGTGGGACTCAATGAGCAGTTCTTC. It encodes CASSGRGGNVGLNEQFF. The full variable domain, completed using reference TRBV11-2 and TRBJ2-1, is EAGVAQSPRYKIIEKRQSVAFWCNPISGHATLYWYQQILGQGPKLLIQFQNNGVVDDSQLPKDRFSAERLKGVDSTLKIQPAKLEDSAVYLCASSGRGGNVGLNEQFFGPGTRLTVL.

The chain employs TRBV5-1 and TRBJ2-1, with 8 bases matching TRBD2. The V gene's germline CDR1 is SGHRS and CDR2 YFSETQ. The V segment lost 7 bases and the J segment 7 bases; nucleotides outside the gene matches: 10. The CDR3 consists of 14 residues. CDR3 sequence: CASSPGGPQNEQFF. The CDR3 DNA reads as TGCGCCAGCTCACCGGGGGGGCCGCAGAATGAGCAGTTCTTC.

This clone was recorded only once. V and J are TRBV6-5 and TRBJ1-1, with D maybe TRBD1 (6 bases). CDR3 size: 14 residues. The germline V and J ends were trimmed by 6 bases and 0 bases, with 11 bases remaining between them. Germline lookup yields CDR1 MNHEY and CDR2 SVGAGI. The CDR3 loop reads CASRRDTLNTEAFF. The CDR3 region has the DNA TGTGCCAGCAGGAGGGACACACTGAACACTGAAGCTTTCTTT.

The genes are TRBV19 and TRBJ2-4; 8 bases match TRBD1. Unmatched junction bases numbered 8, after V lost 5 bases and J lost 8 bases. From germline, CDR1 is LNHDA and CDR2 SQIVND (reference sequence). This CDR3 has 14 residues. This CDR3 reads CASSATDREHIQYF. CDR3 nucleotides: TGTGCCAGTAGTGCCACGGACAGGGAGCACATTCAGTACTTC.

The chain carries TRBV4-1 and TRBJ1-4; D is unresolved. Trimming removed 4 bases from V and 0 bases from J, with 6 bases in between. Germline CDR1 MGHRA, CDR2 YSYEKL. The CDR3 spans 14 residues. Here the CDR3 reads CASSLTATNEKLFF. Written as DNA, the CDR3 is TGCGCCAGCAGCCTCACTGCAACTAATGAAAAACTGTTTTTT.

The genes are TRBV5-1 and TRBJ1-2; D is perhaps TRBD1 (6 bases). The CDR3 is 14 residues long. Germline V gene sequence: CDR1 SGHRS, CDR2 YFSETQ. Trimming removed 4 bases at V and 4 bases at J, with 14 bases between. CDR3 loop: CASSPTGEPYGYTF. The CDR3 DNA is TGCGCCAGCAGCCCGACAGGAGAACCCTATGGCTACACCTTC.

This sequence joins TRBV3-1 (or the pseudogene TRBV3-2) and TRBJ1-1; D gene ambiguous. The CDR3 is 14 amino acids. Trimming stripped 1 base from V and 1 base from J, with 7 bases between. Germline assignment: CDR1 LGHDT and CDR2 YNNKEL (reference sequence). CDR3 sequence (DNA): TGTGCCAGCAGCCAAGGTCCGGGGAACACTGAAGCTTTCTTT. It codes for CASSQGPGNTEAFF.

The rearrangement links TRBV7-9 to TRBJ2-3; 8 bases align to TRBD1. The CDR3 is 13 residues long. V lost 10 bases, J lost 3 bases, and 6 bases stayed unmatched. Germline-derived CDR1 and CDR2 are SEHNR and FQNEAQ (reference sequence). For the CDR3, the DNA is TGTGCCACCTGGGACAGGAGAACAGATACGCAGTATTTT. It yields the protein CATWDRRTDTQYF.

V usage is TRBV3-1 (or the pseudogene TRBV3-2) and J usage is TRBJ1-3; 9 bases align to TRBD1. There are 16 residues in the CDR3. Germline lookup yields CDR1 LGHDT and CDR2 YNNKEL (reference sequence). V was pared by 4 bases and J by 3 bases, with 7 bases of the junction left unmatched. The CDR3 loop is CASSPRLGQGGNTIYF. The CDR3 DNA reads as TGTGCCAGCAGCCCCAGACTGGGACAGGGTGGAAACACCATATATTTT.

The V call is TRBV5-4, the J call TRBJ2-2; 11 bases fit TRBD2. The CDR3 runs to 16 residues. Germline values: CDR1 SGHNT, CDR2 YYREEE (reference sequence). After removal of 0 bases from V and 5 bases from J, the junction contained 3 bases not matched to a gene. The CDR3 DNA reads TGTGCCAGCAGCTTGGTTAGCGGGAGGGGGACCGGGGAGCTGTTTTTT. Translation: CASSLVSGRGTGELFF.

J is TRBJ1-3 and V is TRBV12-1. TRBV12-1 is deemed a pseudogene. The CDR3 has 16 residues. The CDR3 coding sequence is TGTGCCAGCAGCTTTGGAAGGGGGGGAGATGGAAACACCATATATTTT. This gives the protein CASSFGRGGDGNTIYF.

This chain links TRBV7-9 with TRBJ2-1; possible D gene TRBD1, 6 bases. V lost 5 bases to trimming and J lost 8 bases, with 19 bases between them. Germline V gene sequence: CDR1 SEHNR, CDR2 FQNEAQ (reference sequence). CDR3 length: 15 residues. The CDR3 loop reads CASSQDSEAVYEQFF. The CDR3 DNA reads TGTGCCAGCAGCCAGGACAGCGAGGCGGTCTATGAGCAGTTCTTC.

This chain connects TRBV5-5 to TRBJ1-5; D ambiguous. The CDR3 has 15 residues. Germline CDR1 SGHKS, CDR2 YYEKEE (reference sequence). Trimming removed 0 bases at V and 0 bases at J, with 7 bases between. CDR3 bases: TGTGCCAGCAGCTTGGTACCTAATAGCAATCAGCCCCAGCATTTT. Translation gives CASSLVPNSNQPQHF.

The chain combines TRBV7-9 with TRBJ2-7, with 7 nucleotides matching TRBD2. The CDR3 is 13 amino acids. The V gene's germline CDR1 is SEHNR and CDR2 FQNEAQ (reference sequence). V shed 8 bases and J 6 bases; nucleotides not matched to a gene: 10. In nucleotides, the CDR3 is TGTGCCAGCCGGGGGGAGGGCCTCGGCGAGCAGTACTTC. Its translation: CASRGEGLGEQYF.